A selection of T cell receptor beta chains follows, all from one sample in a study of blood T cell repertoires in COVID-19. The protocol was immunoSEQ multiplex PCR, while the TCRdb copy is restricted to in-frame clones and leaves out a portion. This sample has 150,000 to 200,000 clones, with over 80% found just once. Sequenced input: peripheral blood. All receptors come from a man aged 25-45 years with COVID-19, enrolled during active disease. The CDR3 runs from the conserved cysteine through the conserved F or W. The D gene is left open where the match is weak. The listing skips clone size in some rows; elsewhere it reads once, few, many or a size class.

cdr3_nt	cdr3_aa	v_call	j_call	d_call	clone_size
TGTGCCAGCACCAGACAGAGCTCCTACAATGAGCAGTTCTTC	CASTRQSSYNEQFF	TRBV2	TRBJ2-1	-	-
TGTGCCAGCAGCTTAGTAGCTCGTCATGAGCAGTTCTTC	CASSLVARHEQFF	TRBV11-2	TRBJ2-1	-	-
TGCAGCGTGTTGGGGGGGGAGACCCAGTACTTC	CSVLGGETQYF	TRBV29-1	TRBJ2-5	TRBD2	-
TGCGCCAGCAGTGAGGAGGGACTAGCGGCCCCCGAGCAGTACTTC	CASSEEGLAAPEQYF	TRBV10-2	TRBJ2-7	TRBD2	-
TGTGCCAGCAGCTTCCGTACAGACACCGGGGAGCTGTTTTTT	CASSFRTDTGELFF	TRBV5-5	TRBJ2-2	-	-
TGTGCCAGCAGCGCCGGGGACAGTTTTGGCTACACCTTC	CASSAGDSFGYTF	TRBV9	TRBJ1-2	TRBD1	few
TGTGCCAGCACAGGGGAAACCTACGAGCAGTACTTC	CASTGETYEQYF	TRBV6-5	TRBJ2-7	-	-
TGTGCCAGCAGCTTGCCCCGGGGGGCGACCTACAATGAGCAGTTCTTC	CASSLPRGATYNEQFF	TRBV5-4	TRBJ2-1	-	-
TGTGCCAGCAAGAACACACCGGGGACAGGCTCCGATCAGCCCCAGCATTTT	CASKNTPGTGSDQPQHF	TRBV5-5	TRBJ1-5	TRBD1	-
TGTGCCACCACCCGGACAGGCCCGTATGGCTACACCTTC	CATTRTGPYGYTF	TRBV28	TRBJ1-2	TRBD1	-
TGTGCCAGCAGCCAAGCGGACAACGGAAACACCATATATTTT	CASSQADNGNTIYF	TRBV4-2	TRBJ1-3	-	-
TGTGCCAGCAGCCAAGTCGGACAGGGAGCCTCCTACGAGCAGTACTTC	CASSQVGQGASYEQYF	TRBV3-1/TRBV3-2	TRBJ2-7	TRBD1	-
TGTGCCACCAGTGATTCAAGAGGGGGGACTAGCGGGAGTCTTGAGCAGTTCTTC	CATSDSRGGTSGSLEQFF	TRBV24-1	TRBJ2-1	TRBD2	-
TGTGCCATCAGTCCTCGGGACGGGGAGCTGTTTTTT	CAISPRDGELFF	TRBV10-3	TRBJ2-2	-	-
TGTGCTAGTGGTTTCCCGGGGTCGGGAAATGAGCAGTTCTTC	CASGFPGSGNEQFF	TRBV12-5	TRBJ2-1	-	-
TGTGCCAGCAGCCCCAAGGACAACTACGAGCAGTACTTC	CASSPKDNYEQYF	TRBV7-9	TRBJ2-7	-	-
TGCGCCAGCAGCCAAGTTTCGATCCCCCGGGTTTTGAAGAACGAGCAGTACTTC	CASSQVSIPRVLKNEQYF	TRBV4-1	TRBJ2-7	-	-
TGTGCCAGCAGCTTAGGGGGACAGGGGCTCTCTGGAAACACCATATATTTT	CASSLGGQGLSGNTIYF	TRBV7-2	TRBJ1-3	TRBD1	few
TGTGCCAGCAGTTTACCCAGCGGGAGGGGGGCAGATACGCAGTATTTT	CASSLPSGRGADTQYF	TRBV28	TRBJ2-3	TRBD2	-
TGCGCCAGCAGCCAAGATAGCAGCCGGGACACAAACTTCTATGGCTACACCTTC	CASSQDSSRDTNFYGYTF	TRBV4-3	TRBJ1-2	-	-
TGTGCCAGCAGTCCAGACAAAGCCTATGGCTACACCTTC	CASSPDKAYGYTF	TRBV9	TRBJ1-2	-	-
TGTGCCAGCAGCTGGGGACAGCCGAACACTGAAGCTTTCTTT	CASSWGQPNTEAFF	TRBV27	TRBJ1-1	TRBD1	-
TGTGCCAGCAGCTTGGGACAGGGGCTCTATGGCTACACCTTC	CASSLGQGLYGYTF	TRBV5-6	TRBJ1-2	TRBD1	-
TGTGCCAGTAGTATAGGGACAGGCCCTTCGGAGAGCACCGGGGAGCTGTTTTTT	CASSIGTGPSESTGELFF	TRBV19	TRBJ2-2	TRBD1	-
TGTGCCAGCAGCTTGTGGCCAGGGGGAAGGTCCTACGAGCAGTACTTC	CASSLWPGGRSYEQYF	TRBV5-6	TRBJ2-7	TRBD1	-
TGCGCCAGCAGCTCGCAGGGTCGCCACGAGCAGTACTTC	CASSSQGRHEQYF	TRBV5-1	TRBJ2-7	-	-
TGTGCCAGCAGTTTACGAGTAAACTATGGCTACACCTTC	CASSLRVNYGYTF	TRBV28	TRBJ1-2	-	-
TGCACCAGCAGCCAAGATCAACGACTAGCGGGAGAAGGGGGAGATACGCAGTATTTT	CTSSQDQRLAGEGGDTQYF	TRBV1	TRBJ2-3	-	-